These 23 T cell receptor beta chains came from one sample sequenced in a study of regulatory T cells in long-lasting Graves disease. Arm-PCR of CDR3 regions with iRepertoire HTBI primers generated TCR beta libraries. Using its own MiXCR run on the multiplex PCR reads, TCRdb lists one record per CDR3 protein. Here the sample spans approximately 310,000 distinct CDR3 sequences, over 15% being singletons. The time point here: newly diagnosed GD, antithyroid drugs for less than 3 months. Extracted RNA from PBMCs served as the source of the TCR library. The input for sequencing was peripheral blood mononuclear cells (PBMCs), taken at new diagnosis, from a patient treated with antithyroid drugs. The receptors were sampled from a female donor with Graves disease.

V gene TRBV27 combines with J gene TRBJ2-1; 8 bases match TRBD2. The germline V gene encodes CDR1 MNHEY and CDR2 SMNVEV (reference sequence). This CDR3 is 17 amino acids long. V shed 0 bases and J 3 bases; nucleotides not matched to a gene: 7. Here the CDR3 reads CASSLSRAGGSYNEQFF. The CDR3, as DNA: TGTGCCAGCAGTTTATCCAGGGCGGGGGGCAGCTACAATGAGCAGTTCTTC.

As regards this clonotype: A junction end diverges from the germline sequence, so it may reflect a read error. The chain links TRBV5-5 to TRBJ2-1; D unclear. The CDR3 length is 11 residues. CDR1 is SGHKS, CDR2 YYEKEE, per germline (reference sequence). The CDR3: CAGSWSGEHFF. CDR3 DNA sequence: TGTGCCGGCTCTTGGTCGGGTGAGCACTTCTTC.

This clonotype has only a few counts. The likely explanation is a read error, given a far larger clone one base away. This sequence joins TRBV2 and TRBJ2-5, with D possibly TRBD1 on 5 matching bases. The assigned J gene may be wrong: the sequence end matches TRBJ2-1 better. CDR1 SNHLY and CDR2 FYNNEI come from the germline V gene. CDR3 length equals 12 residues. The CDR3 loop is CASGLDSVKQFF. For the CDR3, the DNA is TGTGCCAGCGGCTTAGACAGTGTGAAGCAGTTCTTC.

About this clonotype: A much larger clone differs by one base, so this may be a read error. This rearrangement joins TRBV28 to TRBJ2-7; possibly TRBD2 for D (7 bases). Germline V gene lookup returns CDR1 MDHEN and CDR2 SYDVKM. The CDR3 sequence is 16 residues long. The V end was cut by 1 base, the J end by 5 bases, with 18 bases between. CDR3 sequence: CASSLFRRGAADEQYF. CDR3 nucleotide sequence: TGTGCCAGCAGTTTATTCCGACGGGGGGCGGCCGACGAGCAGTACTTC.

Points on this clonotype: Given a far larger clone just one base away, this is likely a sequencing read error. J is TRBJ2-7 and V is TRBV9; D not certain. Germline CDR1 reads SGDLS; CDR2 reads YYNGEE. This CDR3 region has 15 residues. Between the trimmed V and J ends, which lost 0 bases and 7 bases, there was a span of 17 bases. The CDR3 loop reads CASSVALSSYNEQYF. CDR3 in DNA: TGTGCCAGCAGCGTAGCTCTGAGCTCCTACAATGAGCAGTACTTC.

This clonotype was detected ten times or more. This chain joins TRBV7-2 and TRBJ1-2, with 11 bases identical to TRBD1. This CDR3 spans 16 amino acids. In germline, CDR1 is SGHTA, CDR2 FQGNSA. After removal of 2 bases from V and 4 bases from J, the junction contained 6 bases not matched to a gene. The CDR3 spells CASSLSGQGARYGYTF. In DNA, the CDR3 is TGTGCCAGCAGCTTATCCGGACAGGGGGCCCGCTATGGCTACACCTTC.

This chain connects TRBV13 to TRBJ2-1; TRBD2 matches at 8 bases. The V segment lost 2 bases and the J segment 12 bases; nucleotides outside the gene matches: 0. This CDR3 is 11 amino acids long. Germline V gene sequence: CDR1 PRHDT, CDR2 FYEKMQ (reference sequence). CDR3 DNA sequence: TGTGCCAGCAGCTTAAGCGGGAGGCAGTTCTTC. Its protein is CASSLSGRQFF.

This clonotype appeared many times. The V gene is TRBV20-1, the J gene TRBJ2-3, with TRBD2 identical over 10 bases. In germline, CDR1 is DFQATT, CDR2 SNEGSKA (reference sequence). V shed 3 bases, J shed 2 bases, and the junction held 5 bases outside the gene matches. This CDR3 has 15 amino acids. The CDR3 DNA reads TGCAGTGCTAGGGCTCTAGCGGGGGCCACAGATACGCAGTATTTT. It specifies CSARALAGATDTQYF.

This clonotype showed up many times. The chain joins TRBV18 to TRBJ1-4, with TRBD1 matching 8 bases. J was trimmed by 5 bases and V by 2 bases; bases with no gene match: 7. Germline loops: CDR1 KGHSH, CDR2 LQKENI. This CDR3 comprises 16 residues. The chain's CDR3 is CASSPVLRTGNEKLFF. The CDR3 coding sequence is TGTGCCAGCTCACCAGTCCTCAGGACAGGGAATGAAAAACTGTTTTTT.

This clonotype was detected many times. V gene TRBV12-3 or TRBV12-4 combines with J gene TRBJ2-3; D uncertain. V dropped 3 bases and J dropped 7 bases, with 20 bases sitting between them. The CDR3 covers 16 residues. The CDR3 DNA is TGTGCCAGCAGTTTCCCTTCTCGGGCTCCTGATAATACGCAGTATTTT. Translation gives CASSFPSRAPDNTQYF.

This clonotype has at least ten counts. This chain uses TRBV12-3 or TRBV12-4 with TRBJ2-1, with D possibly called TRBD1 or TRBD2 (7 bases each). V lost 2 bases, J lost 9 bases, and 14 bases lay in between. This CDR3 comprises 14 residues. Here the CDR3 DNA reads TGTGCCAGCAGTTTATCTATCAGGGGGGGTGAGCAGTTCTTC. Its translation is CASSLSIRGGEQFF.

This clonotype showed up many times. The chain carries TRBV12-3 or TRBV12-4 and TRBJ1-5, with D unresolved. The CDR3 has 17 residues. Trimming took 2 bases from V and 0 from J, leaving 14 bases between them. CDR3 protein: CASSLFPSLYSNQPQHF. The CDR3 DNA is TGTGCCAGCAGTTTATTTCCAAGCCTCTATAGCAATCAGCCCCAGCATTTT.

The sample holds many counts of this clonotype. The CDR3 DNA reads as TGTGCCAGCAGTCTTGGGGGGACGTACGAGCAGTACTTC. Translated, it gives CASSLGGTYEQYF. The chain recombines TRBV7-9 with TRBJ2-7; possibly TRBD2 for D (6 bases). CDR1 and CDR2 (germline): SEHNR, FQNEAQ (reference sequence). The CDR3 spans 13 residues. V was clipped by 6 bases and J by 4 bases, with 13 bases between them.

In its sample, this clonotype was seen many times. This chain joins TRBV6-1 and TRBJ1-1; TRBD1 agrees at 8 bases. Germline CDR1 is MNHNS and CDR2 is SASEGT. This CDR3 has 17 amino acids. V lost 5 bases, J lost 4 bases, and 15 bases stayed unmatched. The CDR3 DNA is TGTGCCAGCAGTCCTCCCAGGGACAGGCCTGAGGTCACTGAAGCTTTCTTT. It codes for CASSPPRDRPEVTEAFF.

This clonotype was recorded many times. This sequence joins TRBV27 and TRBJ1-4; 7 positions match TRBD1. Germline assignment: CDR1 MNHEY and CDR2 SMNVEV (reference sequence). This CDR3 comprises 13 residues. V dropped 7 bases and J dropped 4; count of bases not matched to a gene: 3. The CDR3 coding sequence is TGTGCCAGCAAACAGGGGATTAATGAAAAACTGTTTTTT. As protein: CASKQGINEKLFF.

About this clonotype itself: This clone may be a read error of a much larger clone one base away. The conserved phenylalanine or tryptophan normally closing the CDR3 is absent here, so this likely arose from a read error. The chain has TRBV7-2 and TRBJ2-3; 9 bases fit TRBD2. The CDR3 sequence is 17 residues long. Trimming cost V 2 bases and J 0 bases; bases outside gene matches: 6. From germline, CDR1 is SGHTA and CDR2 FQGNSA. CDR3 in amino acids: CASSLKGLAPSTDTQYI. In DNA, the CDR3 is TGTGCCAGCAGCTTAAAGGGACTAGCACCCAGCACAGATACGCAGTATATT.

The chain combines TRBV6-4 with TRBJ2-7; 9 bases are a match to TRBD2. Germline trimming cut 7 bases from V and 2 bases from J; bases unmatched to any gene: 9. The CDR3 is made up of 15 amino acids. The V gene's germline CDR1 is MRHNA and CDR2 SNTAGT. CDR3: CASTVNAGGAYEQYF. The DNA for the CDR3 is TGTGCCAGCACCGTTAACGCGGGAGGGGCCTACGAGCAGTACTTC.

This clonotype was seen many times. This sequence joins TRBV28 and TRBJ2-7, with 8 nucleotides matching TRBD1. Trimming removed 6 bases from V and 0 bases from J; junction bases left unmatched: 7. This CDR3 has 15 amino acids. Germline CDR1 reads MDHEN; CDR2 reads SYDVKM. CDR3 amino acids: CASSRGQGLSYEQYF. DNA of the CDR3: TGTGCCAGCAGCCGAGGACAGGGCCTCTCCTACGAGCAGTACTTC.

The rearrangement links TRBV11-2 to TRBJ1-1; D uncertain. Deletions cut 5 bases from V and 6 bases from J, with 16 bases between. Germline CDR1 is SGHAT and CDR2 is FQNNGV. The CDR3 extends over 14 amino acids. The chain's CDR3 is CASSRPGISAEAFF. For the CDR3, the DNA is TGTGCCAGCAGCCGCCCCGGCATTTCAGCTGAAGCTTTCTTT.

This clonotype was recorded at least ten times. V usage is TRBV19 and J usage is TRBJ2-7, with TRBD1 matching 9 bases. The junction had 16 bases not matched to a gene; V was cut back by 5 bases and J by 2 bases. Germline CDR1 is LNHDA and CDR2 is SQIVND (reference sequence). The CDR3 contains 18 residues. The CDR3 bases are TGTGCCAGTAGTCGCCGACAGGGGGATATTGGACTCACCTACGAGCAGTACTTC. It yields the protein CASSRRQGDIGLTYEQYF.

This clonotype was counted at least ten times. The chain combines TRBV12-3 or TRBV12-4 with TRBJ1-4, with a weak D call TRBD1 (5 bases). Between the trimmed V and J ends, which lost 4 bases and 4 bases, there was a span of 10 bases. CDR3 length: 14 residues. CDR3 in amino acids: CASSSVGVNEKLFF. DNA of the CDR3: TGTGCCAGCAGTTCAGTAGGGGTTAATGAAAAACTGTTTTTT.

This clonotype was seen repeatedly, ten times or more. The V and J genes are TRBV11-2 and TRBJ2-7, with D hard to call. Germline loops: CDR1 SGHAT, CDR2 FQNNGV. V shed 5 bases and J shed 2 bases, with 4 bases lying between them. The CDR3 is 11 amino acids. CDR3 residues: CASSRPYEQYF. In DNA form, the CDR3 reads TGTGCCAGCAGCCGACCCTACGAGCAGTACTTC.

As concerns this clonotype: A far larger clone is just one base off, so this is likely a read error. The chain couples TRBV9 to TRBJ2-1, with 8 bases lining up with TRBD1. V trimming: 9 bases; J trimming: 10 bases; junction bases outside the gene matches: 12. The CDR3 extends over 13 amino acids. Per the germline V gene, CDR1 is SGDLS and CDR2 is YYNGEE. In nucleotides, the CDR3 is TGTGCCACCGCCGGGACAGGCTCCTACGAGCAGTTCTTC. Protein sequence: CATAGTGSYEQFF.